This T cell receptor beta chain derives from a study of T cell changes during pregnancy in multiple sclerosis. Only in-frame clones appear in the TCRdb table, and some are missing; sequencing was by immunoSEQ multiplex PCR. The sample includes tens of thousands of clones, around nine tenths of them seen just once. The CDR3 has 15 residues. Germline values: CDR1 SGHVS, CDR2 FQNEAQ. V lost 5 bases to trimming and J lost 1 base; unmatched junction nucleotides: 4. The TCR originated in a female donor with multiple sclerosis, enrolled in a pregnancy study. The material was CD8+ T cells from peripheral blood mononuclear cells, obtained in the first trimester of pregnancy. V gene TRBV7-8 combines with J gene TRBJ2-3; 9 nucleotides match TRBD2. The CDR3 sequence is CASSNRLAGTDTQYF. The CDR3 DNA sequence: TGTGCCAGCAGCAACCGACTAGCGGGCACAGATACGCAGTATTTT.